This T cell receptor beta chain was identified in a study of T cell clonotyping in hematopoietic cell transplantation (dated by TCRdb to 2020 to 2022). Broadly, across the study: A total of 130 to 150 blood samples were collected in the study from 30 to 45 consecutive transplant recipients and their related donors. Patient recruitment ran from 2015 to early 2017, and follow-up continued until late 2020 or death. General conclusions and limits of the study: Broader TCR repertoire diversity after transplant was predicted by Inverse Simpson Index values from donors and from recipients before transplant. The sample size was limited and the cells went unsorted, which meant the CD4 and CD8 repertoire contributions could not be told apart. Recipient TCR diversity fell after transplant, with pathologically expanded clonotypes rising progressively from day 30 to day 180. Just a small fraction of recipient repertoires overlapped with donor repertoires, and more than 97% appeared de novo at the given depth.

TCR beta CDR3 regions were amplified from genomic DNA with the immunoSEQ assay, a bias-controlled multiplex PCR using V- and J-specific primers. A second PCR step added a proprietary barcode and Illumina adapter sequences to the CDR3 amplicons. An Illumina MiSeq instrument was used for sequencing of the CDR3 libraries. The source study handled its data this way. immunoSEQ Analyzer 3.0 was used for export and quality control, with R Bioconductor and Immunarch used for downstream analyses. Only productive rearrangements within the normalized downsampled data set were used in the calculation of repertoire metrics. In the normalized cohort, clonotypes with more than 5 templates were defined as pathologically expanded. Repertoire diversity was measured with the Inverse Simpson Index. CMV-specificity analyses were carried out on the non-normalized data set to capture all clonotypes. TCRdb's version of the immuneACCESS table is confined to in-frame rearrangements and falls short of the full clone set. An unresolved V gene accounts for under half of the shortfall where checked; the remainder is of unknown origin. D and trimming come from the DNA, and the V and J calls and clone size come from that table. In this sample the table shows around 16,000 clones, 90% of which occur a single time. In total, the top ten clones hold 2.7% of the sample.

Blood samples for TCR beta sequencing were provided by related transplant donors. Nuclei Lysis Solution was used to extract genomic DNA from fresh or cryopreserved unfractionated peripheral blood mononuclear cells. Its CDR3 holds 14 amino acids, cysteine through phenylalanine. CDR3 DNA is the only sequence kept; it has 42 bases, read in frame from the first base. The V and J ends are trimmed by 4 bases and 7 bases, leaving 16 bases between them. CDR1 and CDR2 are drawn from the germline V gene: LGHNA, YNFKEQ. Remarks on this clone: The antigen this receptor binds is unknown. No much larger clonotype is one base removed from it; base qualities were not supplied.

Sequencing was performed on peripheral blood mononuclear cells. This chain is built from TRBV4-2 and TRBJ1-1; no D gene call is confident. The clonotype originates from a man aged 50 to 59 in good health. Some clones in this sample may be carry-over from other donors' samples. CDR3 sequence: CASSPSRLIFEAFF. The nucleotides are TGTGCCAGCAGCCCGTCCCGACTGATCTTTGAAGCTTTCTTT.